The rows below give T cell receptor beta chains drawn from one sample of a study of cytomegalovirus exposure and HLA in healthy donors. Here immunoSEQ multiplex PCR was the method, and the copy in TCRdb shows in-frame clones only, minus some. The sample records 120,000 to 150,000 clones, roughly 84% being singletons. The sequencing input was PBMCs. Source of these receptors: a boy aged 2 to 10 in good health and CMV-seronegative. CDR3s include the opening cysteine and the closing phenylalanine or tryptophan. The D gene is left open where the match is weak. The listing skips clone size in some rows; elsewhere it reads once, few, many or a size class.

TRBJ2-7,TRBD2,-,TRBV7-6,CASSYRLAGTYEQYF,TGTGCCAGCAGCTATAGACTAGCGGGGACCTACGAGCAGTACTTC
TRBJ2-1,TRBD2,-,TRBV4-2,CASSQDGRGRAFNEQFF,TGTGCCAGCAGCCAAGACGGCCGCGGGAGGGCTTTCAACGAGCAGTTCTTC
TRBJ1-5,TRBD1,-,TRBV7-8,CASSFSGTGGNQPQHF,TGTGCCAGCAGCTTTTCTGGGACAGGGGGGAATCAGCCCCAGCATTTT
TRBJ2-2,-,-,TRBV28,CASTHRALRGTGELFF,TGTGCCAGCACCCACAGGGCCCTCAGGGGCACCGGGGAGCTGTTTTTT
TRBJ2-3,-,-,TRBV5-1,CASSLVGDTQYF,TGCGCCAGCAGCTTGGTCGGAGATACGCAGTATTTT
TRBJ2-7,-,-,TRBV28,CASSSPWWGLGTYEQYF,TGTGCCAGCAGTTCCCCCTGGTGGGGACTGGGCACCTACGAGCAGTACTTC
TRBJ2-5,TRBD2,-,TRBV27,CASSLGSAGGVETQYF,TGTGCCAGCAGTTTAGGTTCGGCGGGAGGGGTGGAGACCCAGTACTTC
TRBJ2-1,-,-,TRBV6-1,CASSESRAGYEQFF,TGTGCCAGCAGTGAATCTCGGGCGGGGTATGAGCAGTTCTTC
TRBJ1-1,-,-,TRBV25-1,CASSDRGGVNTEAFF,TGTGCCAGCAGTGACCGAGGGGGAGTAAACACTGAAGCTTTCTTT
TRBJ2-1,TRBD1,-,TRBV6-1,CASTRTGYNEQFF,TGTGCCAGCACGAGGACAGGGTACAATGAGCAGTTCTTC
TRBJ2-2,-,-,TRBV25-1,CASQVAQGAGKIGELFF,TGTGCCAGCCAGGTCGCCCAGGGTGCAGGGAAAATCGGGGAGCTGTTTTTT
TRBJ1-3,TRBD1,-,TRBV9,CASSVGTGFENTIYF,TGTGCCAGCAGCGTCGGGACAGGGTTTGAAAACACCATATATTTT
TRBJ1-5,TRBD1,-,TRBV4-2,CASSQDRDRGTGQPQHF,TGTGCCAGCAGCCAGGACCGGGACAGGGGGACGGGTCAGCCCCAGCATTTT
TRBJ2-3,-,-,TRBV10-1,CASSQSRGTDTQYF,TGCGCCAGCAGTCAATCCCGGGGCACAGATACGCAGTATTTT
TRBJ1-2,-,-,TRBV5-6,CASSFVQLGGYTF,TGTGCCAGCAGCTTCGTACAGTTGGGTGGCTACACCTTC
TRBJ2-1,-,-,TRBV29-1,CSVWRAPSYNEQFF,TGCAGCGTTTGGAGGGCGCCCTCCTACAATGAGCAGTTCTTC
TRBJ1-1,-,once,TRBV9,CASSVPGRFTEAFF,TGTGCCAGCAGCGTCCCAGGGCGGTTCACTGAAGCTTTCTTT
TRBJ1-1,-,once,TRBV11-3,CASSLAGLRNTEAFF,TGTGCCAGCAGCTTAGCAGGTCTACGGAACACTGAAGCTTTCTTT
TRBJ2-7,TRBD2,few,TRBV27,CASGTSGSFYEQYF,TGTGCCAGCGGCACTAGCGGGAGCTTCTACGAGCAGTACTTC
TRBJ1-4,-,once,TRBV5-1,CASSLGQGGEKLFF,TGCGCCAGCAGCTTGGGGCAGGGAGGGGAAAAACTGTTTTTT
TRBJ1-2,-,-,TRBV27,CASSLPGRGYTF,TGTGCCAGCAGTCTCCCAGGGCGGGGCTACACCTTC
TRBJ2-7,-,-,TRBV11-3,CASSQVSSSYEQYF,TGTGCCAGCAGCCAAGTTAGTAGTTCCTACGAGCAGTACTTC
TRBJ2-2,-,-,TRBV6-4,CASSDSGDTGELFF,TGTGCCAGCAGTGACTCAGGGGACACCGGGGAGCTGTTTTTT
TRBJ2-7,-,-,TRBV5-1,CASSLVPGRTPSREQYF,TGCGCCAGCAGCTTGGTCCCAGGAAGAACCCCCTCGCGCGAGCAGTACTTC
TRBJ1-2,TRBD1,-,TRBV2,CASSGGFRGPRGYTF,TGTGCCAGCAGTGGGGGTTTCAGGGGGCCTAGGGGCTACACCTTC
TRBJ2-7,TRBD2,-,TRBV5-1,CASSLASGRSTYEQYF,TGCGCCAGCAGCTTAGCCAGCGGGAGGTCAACCTACGAGCAGTACTTC
TRBJ1-6,-,-,TRBV9,CASSADRTLMNSPLHF,TGTGCCAGCAGCGCAGACAGGACCCTTATGAATTCACCCCTCCACTTT
TRBJ2-2,-,-,TRBV7-6,CASSETMWRTGGELFF,TGTGCCAGCAGCGAAACTATGTGGAGGACGGGCGGGGAGCTGTTTTTT
TRBJ2-5,-,-,TRBV28,CASSLHLTGKQETQYF,TGTGCCAGCAGTTTACATTTGACGGGGAAACAAGAGACCCAGTACTTC
TRBJ2-3,TRBD2,few,TRBV4-1,CASSPGGGAWGTDTQYF,TGCGCCAGCAGCCCCGGCGGGGGGGCTTGGGGCACAGATACGCAGTATTTT
TRBJ2-1,-,-,TRBV11-2,CASSLYVGGLSYNEQFF,TGTGCCAGCAGCTTATATGTAGGCGGGCTATCCTACAATGAGCAGTTCTTC
TRBJ1-1,-,-,TRBV6-1,CASSASPNTEAFF,TGTGCCAGCAGCGCGAGTCCGAACACTGAAGCTTTCTTT